This record looks at one TCR beta chain sequence and its context. The CDR3 consists of 13 residues. Looked up from germline, CDR1 is SGHRS and CDR2 is YFSETQ. Deletions cut 0 bases from V and 10 bases from J, with 8 bases between. These data belong to a study of control samples from healthy donors and cancer patients. Here immunoSEQ multiplex PCR was the method, and the copy in TCRdb shows in-frame clones only, minus some. The table has some 130,000 clones, around 90% seen once; the top ten hold around 2.5%. This chain uses TRBV5-1 with TRBJ1-6; D unclear. The clonotype originates from a man aged 35-49 years in good health. Material: blood. The CDR3: CASSLAGKSPLHF. The CDR3 DNA follows: TGCGCCAGCAGCTTGGCGGGGAAATCACCCCTCCACTTT.